This TCR beta chain was observed in a study of OX40 agonist ivuxolimab in advanced cancers. Across the whole study: Dose-escalation patients' cancers were hepatocellular carcinoma, melanoma, renal cell or head and neck cancer. The study's findings and limits: At 0.1 to 3.0 mg/kg and by week 6, clonal expansion occurred in CD4+ and CD8+ blood T cells. The authors also found low normalized T-cell clonal expansion in some nonresponders.

V lost 5 bases, J lost 3 bases, and 11 bases lay in between. Germline V gene lookup returns CDR1 MNHEY and CDR2 SVGAGI. The CDR3 runs to 13 residues. Note on this clone: The antigen is unknown.

The repertoire was sequenced with immunoSEQ multiplex PCR; TCRdb's copy has only in-frame clones and lacks some. The data contain 60,000 to 100,000 clones, around 86% of them singletons. This specimen consisted of CD4+ or CD8+ T cells sorted from blood, obtained in a trial of the OX40 agonist ivuxolimab. The gene calls are TRBV6-5 and TRBJ2-7; D gene unclear. This receptor was obtained from an adult with an advanced solid tumor such as melanoma, head and neck, liver or kidney cancer. This CDR3 is CASSLRSGYEQYF. CDR3 in DNA: TGTGCCAGCAGTCTTAGGTCCGGCTACGAGCAGTACTTC.